This T cell receptor (beta chain) derives from a study of blood T cell repertoires in COVID-19. Turning to the study itself: PBMCs, B-cell-depleted T cells, or T cells were the source of the cDNA or gDNA that made up the material.

J was trimmed by 2 bases and V by 4 bases; bases with no gene match: 5. The CDR3 totals 16 residues. Germline V lookup: CDR1 LNHDA, CDR2 SQIVND (reference sequence). In terms of age and location, participants ranged from about 18 to 95 years and lived in about 25 US areas. Sequencing used immunoSEQ multiplex PCR; TCRdb keeps in-frame clones, though not all of them. The sample lists approximately 230,000 clones, around four fifths seen once, with 15% in the top ten. The specimen was PBMCs or T cells enriched from blood (not recorded which). The receptor's source is a man in his forties who had recovered from COVID-19. The genes are TRBV19 and TRBJ2-6, with 7 bases matching TRBD1. The CDR3 bases are TGTGCCAGTAGTACTTACAGGGGTACTGGGGCCAACGTCCTGACTTTC. This sequence encodes CASSTYRGTGANVLTF.